This entry lists 32 T cell receptor beta chains sequenced from one sample in a study of T cell repertoires in cytomegalovirus infection. Each CDR3 protein is one row after TCRdb ran MiXCR on the reads. The repertoire holds more than 150,000 distinct CDR3 sequences, with around a quarter as singletons. Material for sequencing was PBMCs. The source is a human donor in good health (CMV status not recorded). Some clones in this sample may be carry-over from other donors' samples.

This clonotype was seen many times. Here the CDR3 reads CSVEGTEPYEQYF. In DNA form, the CDR3 reads TGCAGCGTTGAAGGGACAGAGCCCTACGAGCAGTACTTC. This chain uses TRBV29-1 with TRBJ2-7; TRBD1 might be the D (6 bases). Looked up from germline, CDR1 is SQVTM and CDR2 is ANQGSEA. This CDR3 has 13 residues. Between the trimmed V and J ends, which lost 1 base and 2 bases, there was a span of 9 bases.

This clonotype was found many times. The chain joins TRBV7-2 to TRBJ2-3; 9 nucleotides line up with TRBD2. V shed 4 bases and J 4 bases; nucleotides not matched to a gene: 9. The CDR3 runs 16 residues. Germline V lookup: CDR1 SGHTA, CDR2 FQGNSA. As DNA, the CDR3 is TGTGCCAGCAGCTCCTTAGCGGGAGAGGAGGCAGATACGCAGTATTTT. Translating it yields CASSSLAGEEADTQYF.

The rearrangement joins TRBV14 to TRBJ2-7; 7 nucleotides line up with TRBD1. The CDR3 is 14 residues long. V gave up 9 bases and J gave up 0 bases; unmatched junction bases: 8. Germline V gene sequence: CDR1 SGHDN, CDR2 FVKESK. CDR3 bases: TGTGCCAGTAGACCGGGACAGAACTCCTACGAGCAGTACTTC. It encodes CASRPGQNSYEQYF.

This clonotype was seen only a few times. The rearrangement links TRBV5-1 to TRBJ2-3; no definite D call. Deletions cut 2 bases from V and 2 bases from J, with 12 bases between. Germline V gene data show CDR1 as SGHRS and CDR2 as YFSETQ. CDR3 length: 15 residues. The CDR3 sequence is CASSFSKTNTDTQYF. Written as DNA, the CDR3 is TGCGCCAGCAGCTTTTCTAAGACCAACACAGATACGCAGTATTTT.

The chain recombines TRBV23-1 with TRBJ2-7, with D unclear. TRBV23-1 carries the ORF label, with uncertain function. The CDR3 is 15 residues long. V dropped 3 bases and J dropped 2 bases, with 14 bases sitting between them. In DNA form, the CDR3 reads TGCGCCAGCAGTCACCCATCGGGCAGACCCTACGAGCAGTACTTC. It specifies CASSHPSGRPYEQYF.

This clonotype was observed a handful of times. The gene calls are TRBV28 and TRBJ2-1; unclear D gene. Trimming shortened V by 2 bases and J by 3 bases, and 11 bases separated the two germline ends. The CDR3 spans 15 residues. Germline V CDR1 and CDR2: MDHEN, SYDVKM. CDR3 nucleotide sequence: TGTGCCAGCAGTTTAGTAATGGACCACTACAATGAGCAGTTCTTC. This sequence encodes CASSLVMDHYNEQFF.

The chain carries TRBV11-3 and TRBJ2-7; D remains unclear. Germline V gene lookup returns CDR1 SGHNT and CDR2 YENEEA. The CDR3 loop spans 12 amino acids. V was pared by 4 bases and J by 4 bases, with 8 bases between. CDR3 in amino acids: CASSYLGYEQYF. The CDR3 DNA sequence: TGTGCCAGCAGCTACTTAGGGTACGAGCAGTACTTC.

At least ten counts were recorded for this clonotype. CDR3: CASSVRTSPYNEQFF. CDR3 DNA: TGTGCCAGCAGTGTAAGGACAAGTCCCTACAATGAGCAGTTCTTC. The chain couples TRBV2 to TRBJ2-1, with D possibly TRBD1 on 5 matching bases. Germline V gene data show CDR1 as SNHLY and CDR2 as FYNNEI. The CDR3 runs to 15 residues. V shed 4 bases and J shed 2 bases, with 12 bases lying between them.

A single count supports this clonotype. The V gene is TRBV18, the J gene TRBJ1-3; weak D call: TRBD1 (6 bases). Between the trimmed V and J ends, which lost 0 bases and 6 bases, there was a span of 12 bases. Germline assignment: CDR1 KGHSH and CDR2 LQKENI. The CDR3 contains 15 residues. The CDR3 spells CASSPPNRETNTIYF. Written as DNA, the CDR3 is TGTGCCAGCTCACCACCGAACAGGGAAACAAACACCATATATTTT.

This clonotype was counted at least ten times. V gene TRBV7-2 combines with J gene TRBJ2-7, with TRBD2 as a possible D gene (6 bases). Between the trimmed V and J ends, which lost 7 bases and 7 bases, there was a span of 20 bases. CDR1 SGHTA and CDR2 FQGNSA come from the germline V gene. The CDR3 loop spans 14 amino acids. CDR3 bases: TGTGCCAGCATCCAGGCAGCGGGTTCGGGAGAGCAGTACTTC. Its translation: CASIQAAGSGEQYF.

The chain carries TRBV7-9 and TRBJ2-1; D may be TRBD1 (6 bases). The CDR3 length is 15 residues. Trimming cost V 5 bases and J 4 bases, with 15 bases left between them. CDR1 SEHNR and CDR2 FQNEAQ come from the germline V gene (reference sequence). CDR3 loop: CASSHGTNRYNEQFF. The CDR3 DNA follows: TGTGCCAGCAGCCACGGGACAAACAGATACAATGAGCAGTTCTTC. The entire variable domain, with the rest obtained from reference TRBV7-9 and TRBJ2-1, is as follows: DTGVSQNPRHKITKRGQNVTFRCDPISEHNRLYWYRQTLGQGPEFLTYFQNEAQLEKSRLLSDRFSAERPKGSFSTLEIQRTEQGDSAMYLCASSHGTNRYNEQFFGPGTRLTVL.

This clonotype was picked up a small number of times. V gene TRBV13 combines with J gene TRBJ1-1, with TRBD1 matching 7 bases. Germline lookup yields CDR1 PRHDT and CDR2 FYEKMQ (reference sequence). V lost 5 bases, J lost 1 base, and 4 bases stayed unmatched. This CDR3 comprises 14 residues. CDR3 amino acids: CASSAQGENTEAFF. Here the CDR3 DNA reads TGTGCCAGCAGCGCCCAGGGGGAGAACACTGAAGCTTTCTTT.

In the case of this clonotype: Germline and junction disagree at one end, which may indicate a read error. V gene TRBV6-6 combines with J gene TRBJ1-5; D gene unclear. Germline CDR1 is MNHNY and CDR2 is SVGAGI (reference sequence). The CDR3 covers 15 residues. The CDR3 region is CTTRHIVGGNQLQHF. The CDR3, as DNA: TGTACTACGAGACACATTGTGGGAGGCAATCAGCTCCAGCATTTT.

The chain carries TRBV12-3 or TRBV12-4 and TRBJ2-5, with TRBD1 as a possible D gene (5 bases). Trimming removed 7 bases at V and 2 bases at J, with 17 bases between. The CDR3 length is 15 residues. The CDR3 DNA sequence: TGTGCCAGCAAGCAAGCAGGGCCCCGACAAGAGACCCAGTACTTC. As protein: CASKQAGPRQETQYF.

This clonotype was recorded many times. This rearrangement joins TRBV7-2 to TRBJ2-2, with D possibly being TRBD2 (6 bases). V lost 4 bases and J lost 2, with 8 bases in between. Germline V gene sequence: CDR1 SGHTA, CDR2 FQGNSA. CDR3 length equals 14 residues. CDR3 protein: CASSWDSNTGELFF. Here the CDR3 DNA reads TGTGCCAGCAGCTGGGACTCCAACACCGGGGAGCTGTTTTTT.

A few counts support this clonotype. The chain couples TRBV25-1 to TRBJ2-3; possible D gene TRBD1, 5 bases. Per the germline V gene, CDR1 is MGHDK and CDR2 is SYGVNS. V was pared by 4 bases and J by 6 bases, with 14 bases between. The CDR3 spans 14 residues. DNA of the CDR3: TGTGCCAGCAGTGGGCCAGGGTTCGGGGATACGCAGTATTTT. This sequence encodes CASSGPGFGDTQYF.

Only a few counts were recorded for this clonotype. CDR3 loop: CASKSRQRGETQYF. The CDR3 nucleotides read TGTGCCAGTAAGAGTCGCCAGCGGGGAGAGACCCAGTACTTC. The genes are TRBV19 and TRBJ2-5, with 7 positions matching TRBD2. Per germline, CDR1 LNHDA and CDR2 SQIVND (reference sequence). V shed 7 bases, J shed 4 bases, and the junction held 9 bases outside the gene matches. This CDR3 comprises 14 residues.

This clonotype was counted between two and nine times. The chain employs TRBV29-1 and TRBJ2-7; no clear D. The V gene's germline CDR1 is SQVTM and CDR2 ANQGSEA. The CDR3 loop spans 11 amino acids. The V end lost 7 bases, the J end lost 0 bases, and 7 bases lay between the germline ends. CDR3 in amino acids: CSARHSYEQYF. CDR3 coding DNA: TGCAGCGCCCGCCACTCCTACGAGCAGTACTTC.

This chain uses TRBV27 with TRBJ1-1; weak D call: TRBD1 (5 bases). Germline assignment: CDR1 MNHEY and CDR2 SMNVEV (reference sequence). The CDR3 contains 12 residues. V lost 6 bases and J 7 bases, leaving 12 bases between the germline ends. Here the CDR3 DNA reads TGTGCCAGCAGCAGTGGGACGGGTGAAGCTTTCTTT. Its translation: CASSSGTGEAFF.

This clonotype was recorded many times. V and J are TRBV6-1 and TRBJ2-1; the match to TRBD2 covers 11 bases. Germline values: CDR1 MNHNS, CDR2 SASEGT. After removal of 5 bases from V and 10 bases from J, the junction contained 10 bases not matched to a gene. CDR3 size: 15 residues. The CDR3 nucleotides read TGTGCCAGCAGTCCCGGGACTAGCGGTCGAGAAGAGCAGTTCTTC. Amino acids: CASSPGTSGREEQFF.

DNA for the CDR3: TGTGCCAGCAGTTACCCGGGCTGGGTTGGCTACACCTTC. This gives the protein CASSYPGWVGYTF. The chain links TRBV6-5 to TRBJ1-2; D unresolved. Germline V gene sequence: CDR1 MNHEY, CDR2 SVGAGI. V was pared by 2 bases and J by 7 bases, with 11 bases between. The CDR3 totals 13 residues.

This clonotype occurred many times. The CDR3 region is CASSLGGQRNTEAFF. As DNA, the CDR3 is TGTGCCAGCAGCTTAGGAGGACAGAGGAACACTGAAGCTTTCTTT. The chain couples TRBV7-2 to TRBJ1-1; the D gene is possibly TRBD1 (6 bases). The CDR3 runs to 15 residues. Germline-derived CDR1 and CDR2 are SGHTA and FQGNSA. V lost 1 base to trimming and J lost 1 base, with 10 bases between them.

This clonotype was seen repeatedly, ten times or more. This rearrangement joins TRBV7-2 to TRBJ2-2; the D gene is possibly TRBD2 (6 bases). The CDR3 has 15 amino acids. The germline CDR1 and CDR2 sequences are SGHTA and FQGNSA. The ends were cut back, 5 bases at V and 2 bases at J, with 12 bases in the middle. Written as DNA, the CDR3 is TGTGCCAGCAGCATTAGCGGTCCTAACACCGGGGAGCTGTTTTTT. Its translation is CASSISGPNTGELFF.

The chain employs TRBV7-6 and TRBJ2-7; possibly TRBD1 for D (6 bases). The CDR3 is 15 amino acids. Deletions cut 6 bases from V and 9 bases from J, with 24 bases between. Germline V gene data show CDR1 as SGHVS and CDR2 as FNYEAQ. CDR3 sequence: CASSSRQAQTYTQYF. The CDR3 DNA follows: TGTGCCAGCAGTTCCCGACAGGCACAAACCTACACGCAGTACTTC.

The sample holds a few counts of this clonotype. The V call is TRBV28, the J call TRBJ1-3; 8 bases line up with TRBD1. The CDR3 is 14 amino acids. The germline CDR1 and CDR2 sequences are MDHEN and SYDVKM. Trimming took 3 bases from V and 9 from J; bases not matched to a gene: 7. CDR3 sequence reads: CASSLGQARGTIYF. CDR3 in DNA: TGTGCCAGCAGTTTGGGACAGGCCCGGGGCACCATATATTTT.

This chain uses TRBV24-1 with TRBJ2-5; TRBD1 matches at 7 bases. The trim removed 4 bases at V and 2 bases at J, leaving 12 bases unmatched. The CDR3 length is 17 residues. Germline loops: CDR1 KGHDR, CDR2 SFDVKD. The DNA for the CDR3 is TGTGCCACCAGTGACCCGGACAGGCCGGCTACACAAGAGACCCAGTACTTC. This sequence encodes CATSDPDRPATQETQYF.

The sample holds a few counts of this clonotype. The chain uses TRBV28 and TRBJ1-3, with a possible D match to TRBD1 (6 bases). The CDR3 has 14 amino acids. V was pared by 6 bases and J by 0 bases, with 9 bases between. Looked up from germline, CDR1 is MDHEN and CDR2 is SYDVKM. The CDR3 loop reads CASRQGYSGNTIYF. The CDR3 DNA sequence: TGTGCCAGCAGACAGGGATACTCTGGAAACACCATATATTTT.

Many counts were recorded for this clonotype. The chain is built from TRBV28 and TRBJ1-5, with D possibly matching TRBD1 (5 bases). This CDR3 comprises 17 residues. Germline lookup yields CDR1 MDHEN and CDR2 SYDVKM. Trimming took off 3 bases at V and 5 bases at J, with 20 bases between the two ends. Written as DNA, the CDR3 is TGTGCCAGCAGTTTTTTCGCCTCGACAGACCAACATCAGCCCCAGCATTTT. Translating gives CASSFFASTDQHQPQHF.

A few counts support this clonotype. The genes are TRBV7-2 and TRBJ2-5; D is perhaps TRBD1 (6 bases). V was trimmed by 2 bases and J by 5 bases, leaving 12 bases between them. Germline CDR1 reads SGHTA; CDR2 reads FQGNSA. The CDR3 length is 14 residues. This chain's CDR3 is CASSLIDQGETQYF. CDR3 sequence (DNA): TGTGCCAGCAGCTTAATCGACCAGGGGGAGACCCAGTACTTC.

This rearrangement joins TRBV6-5 to TRBJ1-3; 7 nucleotides line up with TRBD1. The CDR3 extends over 17 amino acids. After removal of 3 bases from V and 3 bases from J, the junction contained 11 bases not matched to a gene. CDR1 and CDR2 from the germline V gene are MNHEY and SVGAGI. The CDR3 spells CASSYTLQGSFGNTIYF. The DNA for the CDR3 is TGTGCCAGCAGTTATACCCTACAGGGGTCATTTGGAAACACCATATATTTT.

There are a few counts of this clonotype. The CDR3 sequence: CASSFGGGNYEQYF. The DNA of the CDR3 is TGTGCCAGCAGCTTCGGGGGAGGAAACTACGAGCAGTACTTC. This chain uses TRBV5-4 with TRBJ2-7; tentative D call: TRBD2 (6 bases). The germline gives CDR1 SGHNT, CDR2 YYREEE (reference sequence). CDR3 length equals 14 residues. V was trimmed by 2 bases and J by 3 bases, leaving 12 bases between them.

As regards this clonotype: Given a much more abundant clone one base away, this may be a read error. V is TRBV28 and J is TRBJ1-6; D is possibly TRBD1 (5 bases). The germline gives CDR1 MDHEN, CDR2 SYDVKM. The CDR3 sequence is 15 residues long. The CDR3 loop is CASSLGPRRYSPLLF. The CDR3, as DNA: TGTGCCAGCAGTTTGGGGCCCCGCCGGTACTCACCCCTCCTCTTT.